Below, one TCR beta chain is given with its context. Amplification used 60 Vbeta primers and 13 Jbeta primers. TCRdb's table, derived via immunoSEQ multiplex PCR, lists solely in-frame clones and lacks some. The profile shows 85,000 to 120,000 clones, 75% to 90% of them singletons. The sample comes from a study of cytomegalovirus exposure and HLA in healthy donors. Germline lookup yields CDR1 SGHVS and CDR2 FNYEAQ. J gave up 4 bases and V 5 bases, and 10 bases lay outside the gene matches. The CDR3 has 16 residues. The sequenced material came from PBMCs. The TCR sequence derives from a man aged 40-55 years in good health and CMV-seronegative. The rearrangement uses TRBV7-6 and TRBJ2-2; 7 bases line up with TRBD1. The CDR3 nucleotides read TGTGCCAGCAGCCTTAGGACAGGTTTTAGCACCGGGGAGCTGTTTTTT. Its protein product is CASSLRTGFSTGELFF.